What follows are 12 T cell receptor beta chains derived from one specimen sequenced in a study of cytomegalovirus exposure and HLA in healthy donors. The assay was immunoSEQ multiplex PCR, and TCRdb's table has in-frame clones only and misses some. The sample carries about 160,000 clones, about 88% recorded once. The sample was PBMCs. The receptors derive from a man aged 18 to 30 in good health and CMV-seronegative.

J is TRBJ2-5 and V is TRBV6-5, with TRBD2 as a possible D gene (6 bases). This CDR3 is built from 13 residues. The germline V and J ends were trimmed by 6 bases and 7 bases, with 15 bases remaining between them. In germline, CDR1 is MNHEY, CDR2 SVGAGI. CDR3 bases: TGTGCCAGCAGGGCAGAGGTTAGCGGGACCCAGTACTTC. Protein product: CASRAEVSGTQYF.

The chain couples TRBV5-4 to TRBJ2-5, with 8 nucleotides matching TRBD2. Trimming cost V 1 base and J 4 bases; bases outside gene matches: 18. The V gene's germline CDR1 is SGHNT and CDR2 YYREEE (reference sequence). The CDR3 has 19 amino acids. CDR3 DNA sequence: TGTGCCAGCAGCTTGTACCGGGGGGGCGGGTTAGCGATCGGAGAGACCCAGTACTTC. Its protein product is CASSLYRGGGLAIGETQYF.

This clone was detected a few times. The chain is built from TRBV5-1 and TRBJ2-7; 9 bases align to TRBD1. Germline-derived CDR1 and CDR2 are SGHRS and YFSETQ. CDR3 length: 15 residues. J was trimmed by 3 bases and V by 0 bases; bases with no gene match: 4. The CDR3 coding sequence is TGCGCCAGCAGCTTGGGAGGGACAGGGAGCTACGAGCAGTACTTC. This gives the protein CASSLGGTGSYEQYF.

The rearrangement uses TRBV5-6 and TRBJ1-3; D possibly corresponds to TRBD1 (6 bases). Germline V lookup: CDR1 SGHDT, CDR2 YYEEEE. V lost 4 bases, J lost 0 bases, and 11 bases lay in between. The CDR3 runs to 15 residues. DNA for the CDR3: TGTGCCAGCAGCCGGGACACCCACTCTGGAAACACCATATATTTT. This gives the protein CASSRDTHSGNTIYF.

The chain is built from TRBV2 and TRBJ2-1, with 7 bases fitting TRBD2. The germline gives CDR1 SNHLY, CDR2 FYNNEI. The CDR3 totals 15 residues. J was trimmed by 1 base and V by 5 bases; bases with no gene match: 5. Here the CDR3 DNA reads TGTGCCAGCAGTCTAGCGGCAAGTTCCTACAATGAGCAGTTCTTC. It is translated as CASSLAASSYNEQFF.

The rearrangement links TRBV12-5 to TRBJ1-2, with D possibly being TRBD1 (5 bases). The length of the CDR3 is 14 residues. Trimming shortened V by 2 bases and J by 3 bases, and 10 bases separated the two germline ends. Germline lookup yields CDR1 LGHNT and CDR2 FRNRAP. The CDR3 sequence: CASGLTGEDYGYTF. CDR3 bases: TGTGCTAGTGGTTTGACAGGTGAGGACTATGGCTACACCTTC.

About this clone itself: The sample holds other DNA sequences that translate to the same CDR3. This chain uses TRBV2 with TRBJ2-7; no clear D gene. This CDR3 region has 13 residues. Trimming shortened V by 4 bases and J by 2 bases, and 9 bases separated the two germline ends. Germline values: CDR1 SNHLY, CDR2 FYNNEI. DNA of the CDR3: TGTGCCAGCAGTGTTAGACTGACCTACGAGCAGTACTTC. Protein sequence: CASSVRLTYEQYF.

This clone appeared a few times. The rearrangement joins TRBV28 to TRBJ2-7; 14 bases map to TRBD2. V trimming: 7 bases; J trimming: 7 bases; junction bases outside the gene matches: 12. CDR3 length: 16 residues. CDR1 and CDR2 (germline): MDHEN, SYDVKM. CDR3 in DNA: TGTGCCAGCAACGGAAGGACTAGCGGGAGGAGGGGGGAGCAGTACTTC. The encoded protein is CASNGRTSGRRGEQYF.

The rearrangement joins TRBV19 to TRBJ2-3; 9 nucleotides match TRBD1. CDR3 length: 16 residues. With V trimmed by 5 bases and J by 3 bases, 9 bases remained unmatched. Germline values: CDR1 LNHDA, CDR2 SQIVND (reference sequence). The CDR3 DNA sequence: TGTGCCAGTAGTCTTCCGGGACAGGGTTTGACAGATACGCAGTATTTT. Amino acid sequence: CASSLPGQGLTDTQYF.

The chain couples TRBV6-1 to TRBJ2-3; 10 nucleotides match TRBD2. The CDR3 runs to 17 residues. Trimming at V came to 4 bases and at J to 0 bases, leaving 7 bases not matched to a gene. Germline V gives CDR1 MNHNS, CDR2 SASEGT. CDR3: CASSARGSGGSTDTQYF. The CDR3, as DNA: TGTGCCAGCAGTGCTCGGGGTAGCGGGGGGAGCACAGATACGCAGTATTTT.

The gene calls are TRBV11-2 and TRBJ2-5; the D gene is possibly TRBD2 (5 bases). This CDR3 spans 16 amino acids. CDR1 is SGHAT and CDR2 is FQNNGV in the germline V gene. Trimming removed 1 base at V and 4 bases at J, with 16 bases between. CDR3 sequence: CASSLAVKEEGETQYF. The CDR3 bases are TGTGCCAGCAGCTTAGCTGTGAAGGAGGAAGGAGAGACCCAGTACTTC.

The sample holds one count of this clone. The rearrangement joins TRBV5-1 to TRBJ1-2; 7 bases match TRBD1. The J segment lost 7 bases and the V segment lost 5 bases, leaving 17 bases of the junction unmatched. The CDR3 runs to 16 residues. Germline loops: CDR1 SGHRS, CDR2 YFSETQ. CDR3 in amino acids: CASSPGTDGTSGGYTF. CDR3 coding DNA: TGCGCCAGCAGTCCCGGGACAGACGGCACCTCGGGTGGCTACACCTTC.